A selection of T cell receptor beta chains follows, all from one sample in a study of cytomegalovirus exposure and HLA in healthy donors. Repertoires were generated with immunoSEQ multiplex PCR, while TCRdb's copy carries only in-frame clones and drops some. The sample contains under 100,000 clones, 95% of which appear only once. Sequenced material: PBMCs. These receptors were taken from a woman under 30 in good health and CMV-seronegative. The CDR3 runs from the conserved cysteine through the conserved F or W. A D gene is named only where the DNA matches it firmly. Rows may omit the clone size; those that give it use once, few, many or a size class.

CASSLGQPYEQYF	TGTGCCAGCAGCTTGGGACAGCCCTACGAGCAGTACTTC	TRBD1	TRBV7-2	TRBJ2-7	once
CASRKQGVVEAFF	TGTGCCAGCAGAAAACAGGGGGTGGTTGAAGCTTTCTTT	TRBD1	TRBV2	TRBJ1-1	NA
CASSVGQGNTEAFF	TGTGCCAGCTCGGTTGGACAGGGGAACACTGAAGCTTTCTTT	TRBD1	TRBV18	TRBJ1-1	NA
CATSRSSTGSYGYTF	TGTGCCACCAGCAGGTCCTCGACAGGGTCCTATGGCTACACCTTC	TRBD1	TRBV15	TRBJ1-2	NA
CASSSTRTGNTEAFF	TGTGCCAGCAGCTCTACAAGGACAGGGAACACTGAAGCTTTCTTT	TRBD1	TRBV5-5	TRBJ1-1	NA
CASSPVQGRVGELFF	TGTGCCAGTAGTCCCGTGCAGGGGCGGGTCGGGGAGCTGTTTTTT	NA	TRBV19	TRBJ2-2	once
CASSFGLAHTDTQYF	TGTGCCAGCAGCTTCGGACTAGCACACACAGATACGCAGTATTTT	TRBD2	TRBV11-2	TRBJ2-3	NA
CASSQVAGSSYEQYF	TGCGCCAGCAGCCAAGTGGCGGGAAGCTCCTACGAGCAGTACTTC	NA	TRBV4-3	TRBJ2-7	NA
CASSLRGYEQYF	TGTGCCAGCAGCCTCAGGGGGTACGAGCAGTACTTC	TRBD1	TRBV6-5	TRBJ2-7	NA
CASSLNIVGNTIYF	TGTGCCAGCAGCCTTAACATCGTTGGAAACACCATATATTTT	NA	TRBV13	TRBJ1-3	NA
CASRGREDQPQHF	TGCGCCAGCAGGGGGCGCGAAGATCAGCCCCAGCATTTT	NA	TRBV5-1	TRBJ1-5	once
CASSFSSYNEQFF	TGCGCCAGTTCCTTTAGCTCCTACAATGAGCAGTTCTTC	NA	TRBV4-3	TRBJ2-1	NA
CASSDSLAGGNEQFF	TGTGCCAGCAGTGACTCACTAGCGGGGGGCAATGAGCAGTTCTTC	TRBD2	TRBV6-4	TRBJ2-1	once
CAWRQLRAPNSPLHF	TGTGCCTGGAGACAATTGCGGGCGCCTAATTCACCCCTCCACTTT	NA	TRBV30	TRBJ1-6	NA
CASSFGGGPVYF	TGTGCCAGCAGTTTTGGGGGAGGCCCGGTGTATTTT	NA	TRBV27	TRBJ2-3	NA
CASSLQGVETYGYTF	TGTGCCAGCAGCCTCCAAGGAGTCGAAACCTATGGCTACACCTTC	NA	TRBV7-2	TRBJ1-2	NA
CASSAAVGSYEQYF	TGTGCCAGCAGCGCCGCGGTCGGTTCCTACGAGCAGTACTTC	NA	TRBV9	TRBJ2-7	NA
CASSVDMVGDFSYNEQFF	TGTGCCAGCAGCGTAGATATGGTGGGGGACTTCTCCTACAATGAGCAGTTCTTC	NA	TRBV9	TRBJ2-1	NA
CSVGPNTGELFF	TGCAGCGTTGGGCCGAACACCGGGGAGCTGTTTTTT	NA	TRBV29-1	TRBJ2-2	NA
CASSRRDRESPDTQYF	TGTGCCAGCTCACGCCGGGACAGGGAATCGCCAGATACGCAGTATTTT	TRBD1	TRBV18	TRBJ2-3	NA
CARAGQGFEKLFF	TGTGCCAGGGCGGGACAGGGGTTTGAAAAACTGTTTTTT	TRBD1	TRBV19	TRBJ1-4	NA
CASSWTGQGGTNEKLFF	TGTGCCAGCAGCTGGACAGGACAGGGAGGAACTAATGAAAAACTGTTTTTT	TRBD1	TRBV5-8	TRBJ1-4	NA
CASSSPGSDHEQYF	TGTGCCAGCAGCTCCCCGGGGTCCGATCACGAGCAGTACTTC	NA	TRBV5-6	TRBJ2-7	NA
CASITEGASTDTQYF	TGTGCCAGCATAACGGAGGGGGCTAGCACAGATACGCAGTATTTT	NA	TRBV5-6	TRBJ2-3	NA
CSARQGRNTEAFF	TGCAGCGCCCGACAGGGTAGGAACACTGAAGCTTTCTTT	TRBD1	TRBV29-1	TRBJ1-1	NA
CSVASLTDTQYF	TGCAGCGTTGCTAGCCTGACAGATACGCAGTATTTT	NA	TRBV29-1	TRBJ2-3	once
CASRPRQTNTEAFF	TGTGCCAGCAGGCCCAGACAGACGAACACTGAAGCTTTCTTT	NA	TRBV7-2	TRBJ1-1	once
CASSVAPRGQETQYF	TGTGCCAGCAGCGTAGCCCCCCGCGGCCAAGAGACCCAGTACTTC	NA	TRBV9	TRBJ2-5	NA
CASSEWREILTDTQYF	TGCGCCAGCAGTGAATGGCGGGAGATACTCACAGATACGCAGTATTTT	TRBD2	TRBV10-1	TRBJ2-3	NA
CASSRQGRYYGYTF	TGTGCCAGTAGTCGACAGGGGCGCTACTATGGCTACACCTTC	TRBD1	TRBV19	TRBJ1-2	NA